Described below is a single TCR beta chain sequence and its context. The data were taken from a study of OX40 agonist ivuxolimab in advanced cancers. TCRdb's table, derived via immunoSEQ multiplex PCR, lists solely in-frame clones and lacks some. Of 95,000 to 120,000 clones detected, roughly 90% appear once; the ten largest clones hold approximately 0.69%. The clonotype originates from an adult with an advanced solid tumor such as melanoma, head and neck, liver or kidney cancer. The sample consisted of CD4+ or CD8+ T cells sorted from blood, taken in a trial of the OX40 agonist ivuxolimab.

The CDR3 loop is CASSPGDRDNQPQHF. The CDR3 region has the DNA TGTGCCAGCAGCCCCGGCGACAGGGACAATCAGCCCCAGCATTTT. This chain links TRBV9 with TRBJ1-5, with 7 bases fitting TRBD1. The V gene end was trimmed by 4 bases and the J gene end by 3 bases; junction bases not matched to a gene: 7. This CDR3 is 15 amino acids long. Germline CDR1 SGDLS, CDR2 YYNGEE.